Below are 6 T cell receptor beta chains sequenced from a single sample in a study of T cell responses to AZD1222 COVID-19 vaccine. Libraries were prepared by immunoSEQ multiplex PCR; TCRdb keeps only in-frame clonotypes and omits some of them. The top ten hold more than 1.2% of the sample, which has about 160,000 clones, roughly nine tenths seen once. The sample in question was peripheral blood, obtained on day 0 of AZD1222 vaccination. All receptors derive from an adult in good health.

This sequence joins TRBV3-1 (or the pseudogene TRBV3-2) and TRBJ1-3; D unclear. The germline CDR1 and CDR2 sequences are LGHDT and YNNKEL (reference sequence). The ends were cut back, 1 base at V and 2 bases at J, with 6 bases in the middle. The CDR3 is 14 residues long. The CDR3 protein is CASSQGAAGNTIYF. The CDR3 bases are TGTGCCAGCAGCCAAGGGGCAGCTGGAAACACCATATATTTT.

The V call is TRBV5-6, the J call TRBJ2-2; 7 bases are shared with TRBD2. V dropped 4 bases and J dropped 6; count of bases not matched to a gene: 15. Per the germline V gene, CDR1 is SGHDT and CDR2 is YYEEEE. This CDR3 has 17 amino acids. The CDR3 DNA reads TGTGCCAGCAGCCCACCGCAGGGAGGGATTATCGCCGGGGAGCTGTTTTTT. Protein: CASSPPQGGIIAGELFF.

The genes are TRBV29-1 and TRBJ2-1; 9 bases agree with TRBD1. Germline V gene lookup returns CDR1 SQVTM and CDR2 ANQGSEA. This CDR3 is 16 amino acids long. V was clipped by 7 bases and J by 2 bases; unmatched bases: 12. CDR3 loop: CSAKPIGTGPYNEQFF. As DNA, the CDR3 is TGCAGCGCCAAACCGATCGGGACAGGGCCCTACAATGAGCAGTTCTTC.

CDR3 coding DNA: TGTGCCACCCGAGTGGGGCCCCTCACTGAAGCTTTCTTT. Protein sequence: CATRVGPLTEAFF. The chain links TRBV19 to TRBJ1-1, with D perhaps TRBD1 (5 bases). V shed 10 bases and J shed 4 bases, with 16 bases lying between them. The CDR3 covers 13 residues. Germline CDR1 reads LNHDA; CDR2 reads SQIVND (reference sequence).

This rearrangement joins TRBV7-3 to TRBJ1-1; D might be TRBD1 (6 bases). V was cut by 5 bases and J by 3 bases, with 16 bases left in between. This CDR3 region has 15 residues. Germline V gene lookup returns CDR1 SGHTA and CDR2 FQGTGA. The DNA for the CDR3 is TGTGCCAGCAGCCCGACGGGGGGCTTGGACACTGAAGCTTTCTTT. This sequence encodes CASSPTGGLDTEAFF.

The chain links TRBV12-3 or TRBV12-4 to TRBJ2-7; no definite D call. V was shortened by 7 bases and J by 2 bases, with 12 bases between the two germline ends. CDR3 size: 13 residues. The CDR3 reads CASIGQPTYEQYF. As DNA, the CDR3 is TGTGCCAGCATCGGTCAGCCAACCTACGAGCAGTACTTC.